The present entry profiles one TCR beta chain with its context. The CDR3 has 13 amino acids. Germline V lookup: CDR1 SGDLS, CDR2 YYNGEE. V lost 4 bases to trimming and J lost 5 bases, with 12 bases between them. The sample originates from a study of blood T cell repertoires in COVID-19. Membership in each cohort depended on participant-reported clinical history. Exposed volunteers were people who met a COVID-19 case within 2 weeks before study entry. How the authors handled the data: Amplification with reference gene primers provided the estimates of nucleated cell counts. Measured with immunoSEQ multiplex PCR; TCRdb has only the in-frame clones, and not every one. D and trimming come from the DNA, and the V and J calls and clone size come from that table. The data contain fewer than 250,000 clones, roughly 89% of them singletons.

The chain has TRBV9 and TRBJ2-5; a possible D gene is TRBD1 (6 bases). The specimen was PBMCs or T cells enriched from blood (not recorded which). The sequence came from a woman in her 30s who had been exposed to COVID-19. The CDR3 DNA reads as TGTGCCAGCAGCCCGCTGGGGGCGGAGACCCAGTACTTC. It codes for CASSPLGAETQYF.